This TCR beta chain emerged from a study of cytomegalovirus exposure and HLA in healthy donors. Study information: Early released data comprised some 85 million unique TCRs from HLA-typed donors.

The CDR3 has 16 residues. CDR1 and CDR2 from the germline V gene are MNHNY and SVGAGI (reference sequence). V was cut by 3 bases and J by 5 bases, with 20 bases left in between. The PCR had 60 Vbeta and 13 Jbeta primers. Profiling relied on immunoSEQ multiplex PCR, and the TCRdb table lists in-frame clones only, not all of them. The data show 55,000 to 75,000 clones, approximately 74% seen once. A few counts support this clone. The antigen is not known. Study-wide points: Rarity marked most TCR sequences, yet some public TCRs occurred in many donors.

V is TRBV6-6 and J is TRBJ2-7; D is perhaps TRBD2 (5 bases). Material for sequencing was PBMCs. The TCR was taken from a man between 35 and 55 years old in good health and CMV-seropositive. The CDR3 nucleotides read TGTGCCAGCAGTTATGTGAGGCTTGGACTTTCCGACGAGCAGTACTTC. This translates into CASSYVRLGLSDEQYF.